This T cell receptor (beta chain) appears in the sequencing data of a study of cytomegalovirus exposure and HLA in healthy donors. CDR1 and CDR2 (germline): SGHNT, YYREEE (reference sequence). The CDR3 has 16 amino acids. A remark on this clone: Antigen unknown. At one boundary the junction diverges from the germline segment, which might be a read error.

Study-level findings and limits: Most observed TCR sequences were rare, whereas some public TCRs were detected in many donors. A later analysis associated about 18,000 TCR beta sequences with HLA alleles at a 0.05 false discovery rate. The later analysis indicated that the majority of CMV-associated TCR beta chains appeared HLA-restricted.

The study ran its PCR with 60 Vbeta and 13 Jbeta primers. Sequencing was performed with immunoSEQ multiplex PCR; in TCRdb, only in-frame clones are kept and a portion is missing. The sample yields about 160,000 clones, roughly four fifths seen once. The V and J genes are TRBV5-4 and TRBJ2-2; TRBD1 matches at 7 bases. The origin of this receptor is a woman aged 45 to 65 in good health and CMV-seronegative. The sample was PBMCs. The CDR3 region has the DNA TGTGCCGGCAGCTTGGCCGGGACAGAGAACACCGGGGAGCTGTTTTTT. Encoded protein: CAGSLAGTENTGELFF.